Listed below are T cell receptor beta chains from one sample, sequenced in a study of blood T cell repertoires in COVID-19. Assay used: immunoSEQ multiplex PCR; TCRdb lists only in-frame clones, some missing. The sample shows under 60,000 clones, 87% of them seen only once. The sequenced sample was peripheral blood. These receptors were taken from a human donor with acute or convalescent COVID-19. The donor label of this sample is uncertain. CDR3s include the opening cysteine and the closing phenylalanine or tryptophan. D genes are given only for firm matches. Part of the rows lack a size; the others show once, few, many or a class for expanded clones.

clone size | J gene | V gene | D gene | CDR3 protein | CDR3 DNA
NA | TRBJ1-5 | TRBV5-4 | NA | CASSLDRAHQPQHF | TGTGCCAGCAGCTTGGACAGGGCCCATCAGCCCCAGCATTTT
once | TRBJ2-7 | TRBV10-3 | TRBD2 | CATRRREYDEQYF | TGTGCCACCAGGCGGCGGGAGTACGACGAGCAGTACTTC
NA | TRBJ2-7 | TRBV27 | TRBD1 | CASSAGQGSRAYEQYF | TGTGCCAGCAGTGCAGGACAGGGTTCAAGGGCCTACGAGCAGTACTTC
NA | TRBJ1-4 | TRBV28 | TRBD1 | CASKRQGARPNEKLFF | TGTGCCAGCAAACGTCAGGGGGCGCGACCTAATGAAAAACTGTTTTTT
NA | TRBJ2-5 | TRBV10-3 | NA | CAISEMRETQYF | TGTGCCATCAGTGAAATGAGGGAGACCCAGTACTTC
NA | TRBJ2-5 | TRBV9 | TRBD2 | CASSVAEKTGGLAGGHQETQYF | TGTGCCAGCAGCGTAGCCGAGAAGACAGGGGGACTAGCGGGAGGACACCAAGAGACCCAGTACTTC
NA | TRBJ2-3 | TRBV7-2 | TRBD1 | CASSLGQGTSSDTQYF | TGTGCCAGCAGCTTAGGACAGGGGACATCTTCAGATACGCAGTATTTT
NA | TRBJ1-4 | TRBV19 | TRBD1 | CASSTRTGGSEKLFF | TGTGCCAGTAGTACCAGGACAGGGGGAAGCGAAAAACTGTTTTTT
NA | TRBJ1-4 | TRBV10-2 | TRBD1 | CASSEQGQGGLKLFF | TGCGCCAGCAGTGAACAGGGGCAAGGGGGTCTTAAACTGTTTTTT
once | TRBJ1-3 | TRBV30 | TRBD1 | CAWSVGGGSGNTIYF | TGTGCCTGGAGTGTAGGGGGCGGTTCTGGAAACACCATATATTTT
NA | TRBJ1-1 | TRBV28 | NA | CASRLEQGRNTEAFF | TGTGCCAGCAGGCTCGAACAGGGTAGGAACACTGAAGCTTTCTTT
NA | TRBJ2-2 | TRBV10-1 | TRBD2 | CASSLSGRDTGELFF | TGCGCCAGCAGTCTTAGCGGGAGGGACACCGGGGAGCTGTTTTTT
NA | TRBJ2-1 | TRBV7-3 | NA | CASSLGGQGLNEQFF | TGTGCCAGCAGCTTAGGTGGGCAGGGGCTCAATGAGCAGTTCTTC
NA | TRBJ1-1 | TRBV29-1 | NA | CSVYRTEAFF | TGCAGCGTTTACAGGACTGAAGCTTTCTTT
NA | TRBJ2-2 | TRBV9 | NA | CASSVRGAGELFF | TGTGCCAGCAGCGTCAGGGGTGCCGGGGAGCTGTTTTTT
NA | TRBJ2-3 | TRBV29-1 | TRBD2 | CSCSGGPHTQYF | TGCAGCTGTAGCGGGGGGCCCCATACGCAGTATTTT
NA | TRBJ2-5 | TRBV18 | TRBD2 | CASSQGLAGEGETQYF | TGTGCCAGCTCACAGGGACTAGCGGGAGAAGGGGAGACCCAGTACTTC
NA | TRBJ1-2 | TRBV27 | NA | CASQGRGYGYTF | TGTGCCAGCCAGGGCAGGGGCTATGGCTACACCTTC
NA | TRBJ2-1 | TRBV11-3 | NA | CASAPGGEGNEQFF | TGTGCCAGCGCCCCCGGGGGAGAGGGGAATGAGCAGTTCTTC
few | TRBJ1-5 | TRBV24-1 | TRBD1 | CATSDPGTGDQPQHF | TGTGCCACCAGTGATCCCGGGACAGGGGATCAGCCCCAGCATTTT
NA | TRBJ2-6 | TRBV9 | TRBD1 | CASSVGGGFWTGRSGANVLTF | TGTGCCAGCAGCGTAGGGGGTGGTTTCTGGACAGGGCGCTCTGGGGCCAACGTCCTGACTTTC
NA | TRBJ2-4 | TRBV19 | TRBD1 | CASSSAPGGARIQYF | TGTGCCAGTAGTTCGGCACCAGGGGGCGCCCGCATTCAGTACTTC
few | TRBJ1-3 | TRBV5-4 | NA | CASSSQDGDTIYF | TGTGCCAGCAGCTCCCAGGACGGGGACACCATATATTTT
NA | TRBJ2-1 | TRBV19 | TRBD2 | CASSPGLAGGGSSYNEQFF | TGTGCCAGTAGTCCTGGACTAGCGGGAGGGGGTAGTTCCTACAATGAGCAGTTCTTC
NA | TRBJ2-3 | TRBV28 | TRBD2 | CASSSSGAGGTDTQYF | TGTGCCAGCAGTTCCTCCGGGGCGGGGGGGACAGATACGCAGTATTTT
NA | TRBJ1-4 | TRBV4-2 | TRBD1 | CASSPGQGGSYNEKLFF | TGTGCCAGCAGCCCGGGACAGGGCGGGTCTTATAATGAAAAACTGTTTTTT
NA | TRBJ1-4 | TRBV2 | NA | CASTPGGGREKLFF | TGTGCCAGCACTCCCGGGGGGGGCCGGGAAAAACTGTTTTTT
NA | TRBJ2-5 | TRBV5-1 | TRBD2 | CASSRLTSGVETQYF | TGCGCCAGCAGCCGACTGACTAGCGGGGTGGAGACCCAGTACTTC
NA | TRBJ2-2 | TRBV2 | NA | CASSRPPNTGELFF | TGTGCCAGCAGCAGGCCCCCGAACACCGGGGAGCTGTTTTTT
once | TRBJ2-2 | TRBV10-3 | TRBD2 | CAISERSGRNTGELFF | TGTGCCATCAGTGAGAGAAGCGGGAGGAACACCGGGGAGCTGTTTTTT
NA | TRBJ1-5 | TRBV19 | TRBD1 | CASSTGQGDQPQHF | TGTGCCAGTAGTACCGGACAGGGGGATCAGCCCCAGCATTTT
once | TRBJ2-3 | TRBV19 | TRBD1 | CATTTGTGPDTQYF | TGTGCCACAACTACCGGGACAGGGCCAGATACGCAGTATTTT
NA | TRBJ2-1 | TRBV19 | TRBD2 | CASSITGGYNEQFF | TGTGCCAGTAGTATCACGGGGGGGTACAATGAGCAGTTCTTC
NA | TRBJ2-1 | TRBV20-1 | NA | CSASMQPLGIGQFF | TGCAGTGCTAGTATGCAGCCACTAGGAATCGGGCAGTTCTTC
NA | TRBJ1-2 | TRBV7-9 | NA | CASSLSVLQGGYTF | TGTGCCAGCAGCTTAAGTGTCCTCCAGGGTGGCTACACCTTC
NA | TRBJ1-5 | TRBV28 | NA | CASSSAGFNQPQHF | TGTGCCAGCAGTTCGGCGGGCTTTAATCAGCCCCAGCATTTT
NA | TRBJ1-1 | TRBV7-9 | NA | CASTSGVVGTEAFF | TGTGCCAGCACCTCAGGGGTGGTGGGCACTGAAGCTTTCTTT
NA | TRBJ1-1 | TRBV14 | NA | CASSQGVRSNTEAFF | TGTGCCAGCAGCCAAGGAGTCAGGTCGAACACTGAAGCTTTCTTT
few | TRBJ2-1 | TRBV7-3 | NA | CASSPLGLSYNEQFF | TGTGCCAGCAGCCCTCTAGGCCTTTCATACAATGAGCAGTTCTTC
once | TRBJ1-2 | TRBV25-1 | NA | CASTSGSGGYTF | TGTGCCAGCACATCAGGGTCAGGTGGCTACACCTTC